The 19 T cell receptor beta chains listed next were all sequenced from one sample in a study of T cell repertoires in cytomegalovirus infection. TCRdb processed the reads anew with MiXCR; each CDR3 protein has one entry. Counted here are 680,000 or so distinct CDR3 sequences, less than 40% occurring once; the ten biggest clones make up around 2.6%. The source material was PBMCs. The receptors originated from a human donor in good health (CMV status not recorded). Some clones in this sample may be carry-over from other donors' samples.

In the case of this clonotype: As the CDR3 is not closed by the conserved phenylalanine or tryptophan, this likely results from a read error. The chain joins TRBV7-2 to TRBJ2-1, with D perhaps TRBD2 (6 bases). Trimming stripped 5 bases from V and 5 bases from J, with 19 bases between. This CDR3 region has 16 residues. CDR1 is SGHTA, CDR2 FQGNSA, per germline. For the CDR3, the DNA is TGTGCCAGCAGCGACCGGGGGAGAGGGTGGGACAATGAGCAGTTCTTA. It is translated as CASSDRGRGWDNEQFL.

The DNA of the CDR3 is TGTGCCAGCAGTTCCCGAGGGGGGACGAACACTGAAGCTTTCTTT. It is translated as CASSSRGGTNTEAFF. The V and J genes are TRBV28 and TRBJ1-1; D perhaps matches TRBD1 (6 bases). V dropped 4 bases and J dropped 1 base, with 13 bases sitting between them. The CDR3 extends over 15 amino acids. CDR1 is MDHEN and CDR2 is SYDVKM in the germline V gene.

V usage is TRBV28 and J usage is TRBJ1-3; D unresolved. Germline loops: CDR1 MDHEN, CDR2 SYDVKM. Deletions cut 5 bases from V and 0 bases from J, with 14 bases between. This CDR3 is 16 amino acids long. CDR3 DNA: TGTGCCAGCAGTGGGAGGACCGAGAACTCTGGAAACACCATATATTTT. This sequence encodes CASSGRTENSGNTIYF.

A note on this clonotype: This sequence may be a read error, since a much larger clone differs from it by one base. For the CDR3, the DNA is TGTGCCAGTCCCCGGGAGGGGCCCCGCTCGATTAATTCACCCCTCCACTTT. Translating gives CASPREGPRSINSPLHF. The rearrangement uses TRBV7-8 and TRBJ1-6, with D maybe TRBD1 (5 bases). In germline, CDR1 is SGHVS, CDR2 FQNEAQ. The V end was cut by 9 bases, the J end by 6 bases, with 24 bases between. CDR3 length: 17 amino acids. Complete variable domain (other parts from reference TRBV7-8 and TRBJ1-6): GAGVSQSPRYKVAKRGQDVALRCDPISGHVSLFWYQQALGQGPEFLTYFQNEAQLDKSGLPSDRFFAERPEGSVSTLKIQRTQQEDSAVYLCASPREGPRSINSPLHFGNGTRLTVT.

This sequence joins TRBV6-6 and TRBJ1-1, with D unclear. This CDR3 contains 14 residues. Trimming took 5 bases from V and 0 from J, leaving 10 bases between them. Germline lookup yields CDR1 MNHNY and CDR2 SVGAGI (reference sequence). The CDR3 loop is CASSAGSLNTEAFF. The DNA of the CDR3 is TGTGCCAGCAGTGCCGGCAGCTTGAACACTGAAGCTTTCTTT.

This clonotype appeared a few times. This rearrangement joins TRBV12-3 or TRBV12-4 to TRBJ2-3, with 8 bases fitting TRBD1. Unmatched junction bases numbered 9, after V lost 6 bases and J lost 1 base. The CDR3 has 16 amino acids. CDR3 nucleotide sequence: TGTGCCAGCAGCTGGCTCTTGGGACAGGGCACAGATACGCAGTATTTT. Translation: CASSWLLGQGTDTQYF.

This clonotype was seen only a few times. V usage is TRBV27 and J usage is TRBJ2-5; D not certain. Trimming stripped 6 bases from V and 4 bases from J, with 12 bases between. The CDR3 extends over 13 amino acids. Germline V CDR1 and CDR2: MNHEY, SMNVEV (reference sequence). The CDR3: CASRDGPRETQYF. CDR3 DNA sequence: TGTGCCAGCAGGGACGGACCTCGAGAGACCCAGTACTTC.

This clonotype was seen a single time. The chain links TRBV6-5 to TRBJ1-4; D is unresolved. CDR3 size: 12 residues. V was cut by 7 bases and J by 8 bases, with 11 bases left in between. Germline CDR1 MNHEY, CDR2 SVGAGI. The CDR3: CASKNSGEKLFF. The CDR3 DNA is TGTGCCAGCAAGAATTCCGGGGAAAAACTGTTTTTT.

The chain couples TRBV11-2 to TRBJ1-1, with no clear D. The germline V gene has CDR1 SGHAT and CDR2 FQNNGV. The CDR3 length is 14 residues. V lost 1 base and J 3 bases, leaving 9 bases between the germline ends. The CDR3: CASSLGRAYTEAFF. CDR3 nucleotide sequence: TGTGCCAGCAGCTTAGGACGGGCTTACACTGAAGCTTTCTTT.

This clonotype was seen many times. The CDR3 loop is CASSWDRGSGHLYNEQFF. CDR3 DNA: TGTGCCAGCAGCTGGGACAGGGGATCGGGCCATCTCTACAATGAGCAGTTCTTC. This rearrangement joins TRBV7-2 to TRBJ2-1; 10 bases map to TRBD1. Germline values: CDR1 SGHTA, CDR2 FQGNSA. V lost 4 bases, J lost 3 bases, and 12 bases stayed unmatched. This CDR3 region has 18 residues.

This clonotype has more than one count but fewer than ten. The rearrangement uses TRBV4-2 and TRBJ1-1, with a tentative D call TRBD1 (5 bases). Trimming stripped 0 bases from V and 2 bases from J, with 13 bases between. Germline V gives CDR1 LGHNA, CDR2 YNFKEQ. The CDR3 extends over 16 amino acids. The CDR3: CASSQEGDGPNTEAFF. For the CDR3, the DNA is TGTGCCAGCAGCCAAGAGGGGGACGGTCCTAACACTGAAGCTTTCTTT.

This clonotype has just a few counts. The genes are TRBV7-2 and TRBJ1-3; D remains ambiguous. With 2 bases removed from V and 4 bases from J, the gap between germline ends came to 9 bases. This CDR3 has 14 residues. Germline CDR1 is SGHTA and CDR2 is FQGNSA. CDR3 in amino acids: CASSLLGRGNTIYF. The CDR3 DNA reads TGTGCCAGCAGCTTATTGGGGAGAGGAAACACCATATATTTT. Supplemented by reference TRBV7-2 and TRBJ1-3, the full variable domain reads GAGVSQSPSNKVTEKGKDVELRCDPISGHTALYWYRQSLGQGLEFLIYFQGNSAPDKSGLPSDRFSAERTGGSVSTLTIQRTQQEDSAVYLCASSLLGRGNTIYFGEGSWLTVV.

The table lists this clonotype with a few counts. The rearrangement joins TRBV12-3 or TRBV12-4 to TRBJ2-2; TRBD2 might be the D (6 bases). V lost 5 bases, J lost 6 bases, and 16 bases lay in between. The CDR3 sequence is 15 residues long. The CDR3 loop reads CASSGFGGGAGELFF. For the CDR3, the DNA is TGTGCCAGCAGTGGTTTTGGGGGAGGTGCCGGGGAGCTGTTTTTT.

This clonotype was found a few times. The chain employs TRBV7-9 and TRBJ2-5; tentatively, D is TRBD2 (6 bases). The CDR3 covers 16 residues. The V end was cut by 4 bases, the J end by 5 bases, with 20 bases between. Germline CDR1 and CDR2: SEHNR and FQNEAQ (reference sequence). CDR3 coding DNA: TGTGCCAGCAGCTCCCAGCTGATGGGGGGTCGGGAGACCCAGTACTTC. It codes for CASSSQLMGGRETQYF.

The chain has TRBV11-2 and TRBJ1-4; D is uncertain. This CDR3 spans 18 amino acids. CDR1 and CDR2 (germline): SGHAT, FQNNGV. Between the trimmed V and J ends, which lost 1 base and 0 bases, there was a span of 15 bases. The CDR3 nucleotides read TGTGCCAGCAGCTTAGGGCGGAGTGGCCTTGCAACTAATGAAAAACTGTTTTTT. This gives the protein CASSLGRSGLATNEKLFF.

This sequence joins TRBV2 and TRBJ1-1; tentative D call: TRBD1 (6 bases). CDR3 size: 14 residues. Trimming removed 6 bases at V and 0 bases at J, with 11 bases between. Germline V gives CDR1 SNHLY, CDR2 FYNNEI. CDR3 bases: TGTGCCAGCAGGACACAGGGTCTGAACACTGAAGCTTTCTTT. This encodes CASRTQGLNTEAFF.

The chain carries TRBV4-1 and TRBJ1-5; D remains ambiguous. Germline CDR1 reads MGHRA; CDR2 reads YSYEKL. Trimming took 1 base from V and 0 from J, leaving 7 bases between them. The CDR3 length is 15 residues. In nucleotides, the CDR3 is TGCGCCAGCAGCCAAGCCGACACTAGCAATCAGCCCCAGCATTTT. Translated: CASSQADTSNQPQHF.

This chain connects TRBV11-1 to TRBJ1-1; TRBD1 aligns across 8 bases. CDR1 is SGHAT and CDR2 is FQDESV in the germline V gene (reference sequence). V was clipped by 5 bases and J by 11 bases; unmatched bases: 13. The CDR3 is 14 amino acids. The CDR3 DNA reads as TGTGCCAGCAGCAATCCAGGGGGCGTATCGTTGGCTTTCTTT. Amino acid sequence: CASSNPGGVSLAFF. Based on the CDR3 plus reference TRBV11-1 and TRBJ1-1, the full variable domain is EAEVAQSPRYKITEKSQAVAFWCDPISGHATLYWYRQILGQGPELLVQFQDESVVDDSQLPKDRFSAERLKGVDSTLKIQPAELGDSAMYLCASSNPGGVSLAFFGQGTRLTVV.

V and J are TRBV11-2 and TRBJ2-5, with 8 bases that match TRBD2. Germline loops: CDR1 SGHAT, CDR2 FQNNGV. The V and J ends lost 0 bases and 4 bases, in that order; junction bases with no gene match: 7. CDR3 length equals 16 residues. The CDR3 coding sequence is TGTGCCAGCAGCTTAGATACCGGCGGGGGGCGAGAGACCCAGTACTTC. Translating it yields CASSLDTGGGRETQYF.